The next 26 T cell receptor beta chains were all read from a single sample in a study of response to subunit inactivated influenza vaccine. TCRdb used MiXCR to reprocess the RT-PCR reads, holding one entry per CDR3 protein. The sample lists 550,000 to 800,000 distinct CDR3 sequences; more than 15% were seen once. Sequencing used PBMCs from blood, obtained roughly 13 days after vaccination. The receptors originated from a man in his fifties who received an inactivated influenza vaccine.

This rearrangement joins TRBV12-3 or TRBV12-4 to TRBJ1-5, with 9 bases fitting TRBD1. V lost 8 bases and J lost 9; bases outside the gene matches: 8. This CDR3 contains 13 residues. Here the CDR3 reads CASSPGQGSPQHF. The CDR3, as DNA: TGTGCCAGCTCTCCGGGACAGGGATCGCCCCAGCATTTT.

The rearrangement uses TRBV20-1 and TRBJ2-7; weak D call: TRBD1 (5 bases). From germline, CDR1 is DFQATT and CDR2 SNEGSKA (reference sequence). V was pared by 0 bases and J by 2 bases, with 11 bases between. The CDR3 sequence is 14 residues long. Written as DNA, the CDR3 is TGCAGTGCTAGAGACAGGGTTTGGACCTACGAGCAGTACTTC. Its protein product is CSARDRVWTYEQYF.

There are a few counts of this clonotype. This chain uses TRBV7-2 with TRBJ1-5; D uncertain. This CDR3 spans 15 amino acids. CDR1 SGHTA and CDR2 FQGNSA come from the germline V gene. V dropped 1 base and J dropped 3 bases, with 10 bases sitting between them. The CDR3 loop is CASSLGGGYNQPQHF. CDR3 sequence (DNA): TGTGCCAGCAGCTTAGGAGGAGGGTACAATCAGCCCCAGCATTTT. The complete variable domain, with remaining parts taken from reference TRBV7-2 and TRBJ1-5, reads GAGVSQSPSNKVTEKGKDVELRCDPISGHTALYWYRQSLGQGLEFLIYFQGNSAPDKSGLPSDRFSAERTGGSVSTLTIQRTQQEDSAVYLCASSLGGGYNQPQHFGDGTRLSIL.

This clonotype was counted only a few times. V and J are TRBV20-1 and TRBJ2-3; TRBD2 aligns across 12 bases. The germline V gene has CDR1 DFQATT and CDR2 SNEGSKA (reference sequence). There are 11 residues in the CDR3. J gave up 14 bases and V 5 bases, and 5 bases lay outside the gene matches. The DNA for the CDR3 is TGCAGTGCTTCCGGACTAGCGGGGCCGTATTTT. Its translation is CSASGLAGPYF.

In this sample, this clonotype turned up a few times. This chain uses TRBV7-2 with TRBJ1-1; 8 bases map to TRBD1. CDR3 length: 14 residues. Germline assignment: CDR1 SGHTA and CDR2 FQGNSA. V was clipped by 8 bases and J by 4 bases; unmatched bases: 9. For the CDR3, the DNA is TGTGCCAGCTGGCGGGGACAGGATGGCACTGAAGCTTTCTTT. It specifies CASWRGQDGTEAFF.

The J gene is TRBJ1-1, the V gene TRBV20-1; 7 nucleotides agree with TRBD1. The CDR3 totals 14 residues. Unmatched junction bases numbered 8, after V lost 6 bases and J lost 1 base. CDR1 and CDR2 from the germline V gene are DFQATT and SNEGSKA (reference sequence). This CDR3 is CSARRQGPNTEAFF. In nucleotides, the CDR3 is TGCAGTGCAAGAAGACAGGGACCGAACACTGAAGCTTTCTTT.

This clonotype was seen a handful of times. This CDR3 reads CASSLVTQYF. The CDR3 nucleotides read TGTGCCAGCAGCTTAGTGACCCAGTACTTC. J is TRBJ2-5 and V is TRBV7-8; D gene uncertain. The germline gives CDR1 SGHVS, CDR2 FQNEAQ. Trimming removed 1 base at V and 7 bases at J, with 1 base between. The CDR3 totals 10 residues.

This clonotype was detected only a few times. This rearrangement joins TRBV9 to TRBJ2-7; 10 nucleotides align to TRBD1. V shed 1 base, J shed 4 bases, and the junction held 5 bases outside the gene matches. Looked up from germline, CDR1 is SGDLS and CDR2 is YYNGEE. The CDR3 loop spans 15 amino acids. CDR3 amino acids: CASSVRDRGPYEQYF. The CDR3 region has the DNA TGTGCCAGCAGCGTACGGGACAGGGGACCGTACGAGCAGTACTTC.

This clonotype occurred a few times. The V gene is TRBV3-1, the J gene TRBJ2-7; D remains unclear. V shed 6 bases and J shed 2 bases, with 11 bases lying between them. CDR3 length: 13 residues. CDR1 is LGHDT and CDR2 is YNNKEL in the germline V gene (reference sequence). The CDR3: CASRDQHTYEQYF. CDR3 DNA: TGTGCCAGCAGGGACCAACACACCTACGAGCAGTACTTC.

This clonotype has just a few counts. V usage is TRBV20-1 and J usage is TRBJ2-3, with TRBD2 identical over 8 bases. The CDR3 is 13 amino acids. Germline V gene sequence: CDR1 DFQATT, CDR2 SNEGSKA (reference sequence). The chain's CDR3 is CTGIAGSTDTQYF. CDR3 in DNA: TGCACTGGGATAGCGGGAAGCACAGATACGCAGTATTTT.

In its sample, this clonotype was seen a few times. The chain uses TRBV20-1 and TRBJ2-1; TRBD2 agrees at 15 bases. The CDR3 is 15 residues long. Germline assignment: CDR1 DFQATT and CDR2 SNEGSKA (reference sequence). J lost 6 bases, V lost 4 bases, and 4 bases had no gene match. DNA for the CDR3: TGCAGTGCTATTCGGACTAGCGGGGGGGCCAATGAGCAGTTCTTC. Translation: CSAIRTSGGANEQFF.

This sequence joins TRBV9 and TRBJ2-3; 10 bases agree with TRBD2. The CDR3 extends over 15 amino acids. With 4 bases clipped from V and 6 bases from J, the junction kept 8 bases outside the gene matches. Germline loops: CDR1 SGDLS, CDR2 YYNGEE. DNA of the CDR3: TGTGCCAGCAGCCTCTCTAGCGGGGGCTACGATACGCAGTATTTT. Translating it yields CASSLSSGGYDTQYF.

CDR3 protein: CASSPTGTPAYEQYF. DNA of the CDR3: TGTGCCAGCAGCCCCACCGGGACTCCTGCCTACGAGCAGTACTTC. V gene TRBV9 combines with J gene TRBJ2-7; D is possibly TRBD2 (6 bases). The V and J ends lost 4 bases and 2 bases respectively, with 16 bases between them. The germline CDR1 and CDR2 sequences are SGDLS and YYNGEE. CDR3 size: 15 residues.

This chain joins TRBV5-1 and TRBJ2-2; maybe TRBD1 (5 bases). The germline V gene encodes CDR1 SGHRS and CDR2 YFSETQ. V lost 2 bases and J 5 bases, leaving 10 bases between the germline ends. The CDR3 runs to 14 residues. The CDR3 sequence: CASSFDSWTGELFF. The CDR3, as DNA: TGCGCCAGCAGCTTTGACAGCTGGACCGGGGAGCTGTTTTTT.

The sample holds a few counts of this clonotype. The chain uses TRBV5-8 and TRBJ1-2; D uncertain. The germline V gene encodes CDR1 SGHTS and CDR2 YDEGEE. V was clipped by 0 bases and J by 4 bases, with 10 bases between them. The CDR3 is made up of 14 amino acids. The CDR3 sequence: CASSLGVDTYGYTF. The CDR3 DNA reads TGTGCCAGCAGCTTGGGAGTGGATACCTATGGCTACACCTTC.

The chain recombines TRBV27 with TRBJ2-6; D possibly matches TRBD1 or TRBD2 (5 bases each). The CDR3 runs to 22 residues. CDR1 is MNHEY and CDR2 is SMNVEV in the germline V gene (reference sequence). The ends were cut back, 4 bases at V and 0 bases at J, with 28 bases in the middle. DNA of the CDR3: TGTGCCAGCAGTTCCCAATACCGGGGCCTACCCTTCGGTAGCTCTGGGGCCAACGTCCTGACTTTC. Protein product: CASSSQYRGLPFGSSGANVLTF.

This clonotype came up many times. This chain joins TRBV28 and TRBJ2-1, with TRBD2 matching 11 bases. Unmatched junction bases numbered 6, after V lost 3 bases and J lost 8 bases. The CDR3 covers 15 residues. CDR1 and CDR2 (germline): MDHEN, SYDVKM. CDR3 nucleotides: TGTGCCAGCAGTTTCTCTAGCGGGAGGTCCTATGAGCAGTTCTTC. This encodes CASSFSSGRSYEQFF. Combining the CDR3 with reference TRBV28 and TRBJ2-1 gives the whole variable domain DVKVTQSSRYLVKRTGEKVFLECVQDMDHENMFWYRQDPGLGLRLIYFSYDVKMKEKGDIPEGYSVSREKKERFSLILESASTNQTSMYLCASSFSSGRSYEQFFGPGTRLTVL.

The V and J genes are TRBV6-5 and TRBJ2-3; 12 bases map to TRBD2. The CDR3 is 18 amino acids. The germline V gene has CDR1 MNHEY and CDR2 SVGAGI. Trimming took 0 bases from V and 6 from J; bases not matched to a gene: 10. CDR3 in DNA: TGTGCCAGCAGTTACTCGAGGACTAGCGGGGATCGGAGGGATACGCAGTATTTT. Translation gives CASSYSRTSGDRRDTQYF.

This rearrangement joins TRBV2 to TRBJ2-5; TRBD1 agrees at 10 bases. There are 13 residues in the CDR3. In germline, CDR1 is SNHLY, CDR2 FYNNEI. J lost 3 bases, V lost 11 bases, and 6 bases had no gene match. The CDR3 DNA is TGTGCCGGATCCGGGACAGGGGAAGAGACCCAGTACTTC. It yields the protein CAGSGTGEETQYF.

The CDR3 sequence is CASSEGPGTAGTDTQYF. CDR3 DNA: TGTGCCAGCAGTGAAGGGCCCGGGACCGCGGGGACAGATACGCAGTATTTT. The rearrangement uses TRBV2 and TRBJ2-3, with TRBD2 as a possible D gene (6 bases). The CDR3 covers 17 residues. The V gene lost 1 base and the J gene lost 3 bases, with 17 bases spanning the gap. Germline CDR1 is SNHLY and CDR2 is FYNNEI. The complete variable domain, with remaining parts taken from reference TRBV2 and TRBJ2-3, reads EPEVTQTPSHQVTQMGQEVILRCVPISNHLYFYWYRQILGQKVEFLVSFYNNEISEKSEIFDDQFSVERPDGSNFTLKIRSTKLEDSAMYFCASSEGPGTAGTDTQYFGPGTRLTVL.

The chain has TRBV18 and TRBJ2-2; 11 bases are shared with TRBD2. Trimming removed 3 bases from V and 0 bases from J; junction bases left unmatched: 9. Germline assignment: CDR1 KGHSH and CDR2 LQKENI. CDR3 size: 19 residues. The CDR3 sequence is CASSPGTSGTRTNTGELFF. Written as DNA, the CDR3 is TGTGCCAGCTCACCCGGGACTAGCGGTACCCGCACGAACACCGGGGAGCTGTTTTTT.

V gene TRBV3-1 combines with J gene TRBJ2-7, with D uncertain. In germline, CDR1 is LGHDT, CDR2 YNNKEL (reference sequence). The CDR3 is made up of 14 amino acids. Trimming took 0 bases from V and 4 from J, leaving 10 bases between them. CDR3 residues: CASSQDIGAYEQYF. CDR3 bases: TGTGCCAGCAGCCAAGACATAGGAGCTTACGAGCAGTACTTC.

Ten or more counts support this clonotype. The chain is built from TRBV28 and TRBJ2-7, with D perhaps TRBD1 (6 bases). Germline CDR1 MDHEN, CDR2 SYDVKM. The CDR3 runs to 12 residues. Trimming shortened V by 7 bases and J by 4 bases, and 11 bases separated the two germline ends. The CDR3: CASKTGKYEQYF. CDR3 sequence (DNA): TGTGCCAGCAAAACAGGGAAATACGAGCAGTACTTC.

In its sample, this clonotype was seen many times. The chain carries TRBV5-5 and TRBJ2-7; D unclear. The CDR3 contains 14 residues. V lost 0 bases and J 2 bases, leaving 9 bases between the germline ends. The germline V gene has CDR1 SGHKS and CDR2 YYEKEE (reference sequence). This CDR3 is CASSLGLNPYEQYF. CDR3 coding DNA: TGTGCCAGCAGCTTGGGCCTCAACCCCTACGAGCAGTACTTC. The full variable domain, rest sourced from reference TRBV5-5 and TRBJ2-7, is DAGVTQSPTHLIKTRGQQVTLRCSPISGHKSVSWYQQVLGQGPQFIFQYYEKEERGRGNFPDRFSARQFPNYSSELNVNALLLGDSALYLCASSLGLNPYEQYFGPGTRLTVT.

Of note for this clonotype: Compared with germline, one end of the junction differs, possibly owing to a read error. CDR3 DNA: TGTGCCAGCAATTTAGAAGACACCTACGAGCAGTACTTC. Translating gives CASNLEDTYEQYF. This rearrangement joins TRBV28 to TRBJ2-7; D unclear. Germline V lookup: CDR1 MDHEN, CDR2 SYDVKM. CDR3 length: 13 residues.

The V gene is TRBV20-1, the J gene TRBJ1-6; 7 bases agree with TRBD1. CDR1 and CDR2 from the germline V gene are DFQATT and SNEGSKA (reference sequence). CDR3 size: 17 residues. The V segment lost 1 base and the J segment 10 bases; nucleotides outside the gene matches: 16. The CDR3 region has the DNA TGCAGTGCTAGAGCGAATCCTTTGACAGGGATAAGCTCACCCCTCCACTTT. It translates to CSARANPLTGISSPLHF.